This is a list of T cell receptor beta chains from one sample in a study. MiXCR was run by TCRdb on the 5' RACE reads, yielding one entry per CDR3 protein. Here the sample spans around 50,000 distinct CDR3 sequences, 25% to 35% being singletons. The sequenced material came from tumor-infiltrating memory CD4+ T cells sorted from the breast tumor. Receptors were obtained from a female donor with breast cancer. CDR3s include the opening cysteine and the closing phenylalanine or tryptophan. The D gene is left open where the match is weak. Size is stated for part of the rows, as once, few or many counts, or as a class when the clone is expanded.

CASSSDRGLRYTF TGTGCCAGCAGCTCTGACAGGGGCTTACGCTACACCTTC TRBJ1-2 few TRBV7-8 TRBD1
CASSRDRAGHFNQPQHF TGTGCCAGCAGCCGGGACAGGGCGGGCCATTTCAATCAGCCCCAGCATTTT TRBJ1-5 few TRBV7-2 TRBD1
CASSLVASLNQETQYF TGTGCCAGCAGCTTAGTGGCTAGCCTCAACCAAGAGACCCAGTACTTC TRBJ2-5 few TRBV7-4 NA
CSANIRGLSSYNEQFF TGCAGTGCTAATATCCGGGGCCTAAGCTCCTACAATGAGCAGTTCTTC TRBJ2-1 NA TRBV20-1 NA
CASSDLSGRDDNEQFF TGTGCCAGCAGCGATCTAAGCGGGAGAGACGACAATGAGCAGTTCTTC TRBJ2-1 NA TRBV4-2 TRBD2
CASSPGSTRGAGETQYF TGTGCCAGCAGCCCTGGTTCAACAAGGGGCGCGGGGGAGACCCAGTACTTC TRBJ2-5 NA TRBV7-9 NA
CATRGGSNTEAFF TGTGCCACTCGGGGGGGATCGAACACTGAAGCTTTCTTT TRBJ1-1 NA TRBV6-2/TRBV6-3 NA
CSVAGTSGETQYF TGCAGCGTTGCGGGGACTAGCGGAGAGACCCAGTACTTC TRBJ2-5 few TRBV29-1 TRBD2
CSARDLRGTEAFF TGCAGTGCTAGAGATCTCCGGGGGACTGAAGCTTTCTTT TRBJ1-1 few TRBV20-1 NA
CASSLGSGGRQDEQFF TGCGCCAGCAGCTTGGGTTCTGGCGGGAGGCAGGATGAGCAGTTCTTC TRBJ2-1 NA TRBV5-1 TRBD2
CSVVGTGASETQYF TGCAGCGTTGTTGGGACAGGGGCTTCGGAGACCCAGTACTTC TRBJ2-5 NA TRBV29-1 TRBD1
CASRTIRWGGGDEQSF TGTGCCAGCAGGACGATCCGGTGGGGAGGGGGGGATGAGCAGTCCTTC TRBJ2-1 NA TRBV6-5 NA
CASTLLLTSTDTQYF TGTGCCAGCACCCTCCTACTGACTAGCACAGATACGCAGTATTTT TRBJ2-3 NA TRBV6-1 NA
CASSPDKTVRYEQYF TGTGCCAGCAGTCCAGACAAGACAGTTCGCTACGAGCAGTACTTC TRBJ2-7 few TRBV27 NA
CASRSGQKNTEAFF TGTGCCAGTCGGTCGGGACAGAAGAACACTGAAGCTTTCTTT TRBJ1-1 few TRBV28 TRBD1
CASSFGLTGEGYTF TGTGCCAGCAGCTTCGGCCTGACAGGAGAGGGCTACACCTTC TRBJ1-2 few TRBV7-9 NA
CASSSDSQSSYNSPLHF TGCGCCAGCAGCTCCGACAGCCAGAGCTCCTATAATTCACCCCTCCACTTT TRBJ1-6 NA TRBV5-1 NA
CSALTGAYEQYF TGCAGTGCTCTCACGGGGGCCTACGAGCAGTACTTC TRBJ2-7 NA TRBV20-1 NA
CASSLAQGTYEQYF TGCGCCAGCAGCTTGGCCCAGGGCACCTACGAGCAGTACTTC TRBJ2-7 NA TRBV5-1 NA
CASSHRRTGTNTEAFF TGTGCCAGCAGCCACAGACGGACAGGGACTAACACTGAAGCTTTCTTT TRBJ1-1 NA TRBV6-1 TRBD1
CASSLTITNYGYTF TGTGCCAGCAGCTTAACCATAACTAACTATGGCTACACCTTC TRBJ1-2 NA TRBV7-2 NA
CASSVTGTGNQPQHF TGCGCCAGCAGCGTTACAGGGACGGGCAATCAGCCCCAGCATTTT TRBJ1-5 many TRBV5-1 NA
CASSLGHRADNEQFF TGTGCCAGCAGCTTAGGCCACCGGGCCGACAATGAGCAGTTCTTC TRBJ2-1 few TRBV7-2 NA
CASSPALGNIQYF TGCGCCAGCAGCCCGGCGCTAGGGAACATTCAGTACTTC TRBJ2-4 few TRBV5-1 NA
CASGLVGQGRNTEAFF TGTGCTAGTGGTTTGGTGGGACAGGGGAGGAACACTGAAGCTTTCTTT TRBJ1-1 NA TRBV12-5 TRBD1
CASTYRDRAFYEQYF TGTGCCAGCACGTACCGGGACAGGGCCTTTTACGAGCAGTACTTC TRBJ2-7 NA TRBV6-1 TRBD1
CASSLESGGGGEQFF TGTGCTAGCAGCTTAGAGTCTGGGGGGGGCGGTGAGCAGTTCTTC TRBJ2-1 few TRBV7-7 NA
CASSLNGVSTDTQYF TGCGCCAGCAGCTTGAATGGGGTGAGCACAGATACGCAGTATTTT TRBJ2-3 few TRBV5-1 NA
CASSVSSGRRGETQYF TGTGCCAGCAGTGTGTCTAGCGGGAGACGGGGAGAGACCCAGTACTTC TRBJ2-5 few TRBV6-1 TRBD2
CASSPGTSGSSYNEQFF TGCGCCAGCAGCCCCGGGACTAGCGGGAGCTCCTACAATGAGCAGTTCTTC TRBJ2-1 few TRBV5-1 TRBD2
CASSSQGGETQYF TGTGCCAGCAGCTCTCAGGGAGGGGAGACCCAGTACTTC TRBJ2-5 many TRBV7-2 TRBD2
CSAQMSPGQGVAEEKLFF TGCAGTGCCCAAATGTCCCCGGGACAGGGAGTCGCAGAAGAAAAACTGTTTTTT TRBJ1-4 NA TRBV20-1 TRBD1
CASSRNKDTEAFF TGTGCCAGCAGTCGTAACAAGGACACTGAAGCTTTCTTT TRBJ1-1 NA TRBV6-5 NA
CSAPLGGATDTQYF TGCAGTGCTCCCCTCGGCGGGGCAACAGATACGCAGTATTTT TRBJ2-3 NA TRBV20-1 NA
CASRPGPSNTEAFF TGTGCCAGCCGCCCGGGACCTTCGAACACTGAAGCTTTCTTT TRBJ1-1 medium-sized TRBV7-2 NA